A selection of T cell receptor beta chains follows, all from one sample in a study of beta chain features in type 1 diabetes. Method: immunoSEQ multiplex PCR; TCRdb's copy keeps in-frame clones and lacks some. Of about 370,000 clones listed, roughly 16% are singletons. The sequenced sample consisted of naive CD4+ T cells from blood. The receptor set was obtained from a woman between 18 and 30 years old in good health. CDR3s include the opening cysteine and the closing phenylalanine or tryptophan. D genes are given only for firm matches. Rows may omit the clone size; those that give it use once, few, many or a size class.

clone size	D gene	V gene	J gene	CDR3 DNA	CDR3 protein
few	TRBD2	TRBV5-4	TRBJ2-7	TGTGCCAGCAGCTTGGCATCTCTAGCGGGAGAGGGCGAGCAGTACTTC	CASSLASLAGEGEQYF
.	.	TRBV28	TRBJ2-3	TGTGCCAGCAGTTTTCGAGCAGATACGCAGTATTTT	CASSFRADTQYF
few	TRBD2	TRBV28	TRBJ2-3	TGTGCCAGCAGTCCCGGGACTAGGTTCGATACGCAGTATTTT	CASSPGTRFDTQYF
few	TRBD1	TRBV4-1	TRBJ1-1	TGCGCCAGCAGCCTCTCCGGGACAGCCATGAACACTGAAGCTTTCTTT	CASSLSGTAMNTEAFF
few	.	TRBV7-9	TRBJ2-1	TGTGCCAGCAGCTTTCGACAGGCACCCTACAATGAGCAGTTCTTC	CASSFRQAPYNEQFF
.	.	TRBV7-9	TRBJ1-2	TGTGCCAGCAGCCAGGGCAATCCCGATATCTATGGCTACACCTTC	CASSQGNPDIYGYTF
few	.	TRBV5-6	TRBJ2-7	TGTGCCAGCAGGCGTCACTACGAGCAGTACTTC	CASRRHYEQYF
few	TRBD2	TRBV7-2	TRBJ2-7	TGTGCCAGCAGCTTAGTGTCGTCGGGGGGAGGGCTTTACGAGCAGTACTTC	CASSLVSSGGGLYEQYF
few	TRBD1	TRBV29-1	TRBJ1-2	TGCAGCGTAGCGACAGGGTTCTATGGCTACACCTTC	CSVATGFYGYTF
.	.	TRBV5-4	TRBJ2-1	TGTGCCAGCAGCTTGGCTCTAGCGCCGTCCAATGAGCAGTTCTTC	CASSLALAPSNEQFF
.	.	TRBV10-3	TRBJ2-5	TGTGCCATCAGTGCACCGGGACTCAACCAAGAGACCCAGTACTTC	CAISAPGLNQETQYF
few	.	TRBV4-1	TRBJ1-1	TGCGCCAGCAGCCAAGTGTACAGAATGAACACTGAAGCTTTCTTT	CASSQVYRMNTEAFF
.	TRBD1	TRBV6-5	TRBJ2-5	TGTGCCAGCAGACTGGACAGGGCTCGAGAGACCCAGTACTTC	CASRLDRARETQYF
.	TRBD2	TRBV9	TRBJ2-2	TGTGCCAGCAGCGCACTTACTAGCGGGAGAACCGGGGAGCTGTTTTTT	CASSALTSGRTGELFF
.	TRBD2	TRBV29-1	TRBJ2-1	TGCAGCGGGGGGACTAGCGGGATGAATGAGCAGTTCTTC	CSGGTSGMNEQFF
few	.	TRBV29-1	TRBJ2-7	TGCAGCGTTGTTATTCCCTTGCGATCCTACGAGCAGTACTTC	CSVVIPLRSYEQYF
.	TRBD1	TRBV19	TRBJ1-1	TGTGCCAGTACTTCGAACAGGGGAACTGAAGCTTTCTTT	CASTSNRGTEAFF
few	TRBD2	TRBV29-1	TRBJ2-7	TGCAGCGTTGATGCGGGAGGGACGGAGTACGAGCAGTACTTC	CSVDAGGTEYEQYF
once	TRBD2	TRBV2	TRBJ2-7	TGTGCCAGCGGTAGGGGACTAGACGAGCAGTACTTC	CASGRGLDEQYF
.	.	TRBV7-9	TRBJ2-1	TGTGCCAGCAGCTACCGTGGGGGGTACAATGAGCAGTTCTTC	CASSYRGGYNEQFF
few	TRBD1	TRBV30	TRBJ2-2	TGTGCCGGGAACAGGGGTTCGGCCGGGGAGCTGTTTTTT	CAGNRGSAGELFF
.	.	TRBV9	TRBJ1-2	TGTGCCAGCAGCGCTCAGCCCGGGGGGATATTACCCTATGGCTACACCTTC	CASSAQPGGILPYGYTF
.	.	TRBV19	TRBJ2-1	TGTGCCAGTAGTATATGGGAGGGACAAAAAACTTACAATGAGCAGTTCTTC	CASSIWEGQKTYNEQFF
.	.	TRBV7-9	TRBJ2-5	TGTGCCAGCAGCTTAGGGCTGGCGGGTCAAGAGACCCAGTACTTC	CASSLGLAGQETQYF
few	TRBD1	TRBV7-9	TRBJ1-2	TGTGCCAGCAGCGGGACAGGGGGAGGCTACACCTTC	CASSGTGGGYTF
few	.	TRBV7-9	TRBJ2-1	TGTGCCAGCTCAGGGAGGACCTACAATGAGCAGTTCTTC	CASSGRTYNEQFF
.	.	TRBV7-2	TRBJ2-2	TGTGCCAGCAGCTTCGCCGGGACGAACACCGGGGAGCTGTTTTTT	CASSFAGTNTGELFF
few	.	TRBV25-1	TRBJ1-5	TGTGCCAGCAGCCAAGAGTCTTCACAGCCCCAGCATTTT	CASSQESSQPQHF
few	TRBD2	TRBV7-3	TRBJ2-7	TGTGCCAGCAGCCCCCTAGCGGGATCCCAATACGAGCAGTACTTC	CASSPLAGSQYEQYF
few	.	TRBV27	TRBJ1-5	TGTGCCAGCAGTTTCGGAGGTCAGCCCCAGCATTTT	CASSFGGQPQHF
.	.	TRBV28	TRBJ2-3	TGTGCCAGCATCGGGAGCCGGGGCACAGATACGCAGTATTTT	CASIGSRGTDTQYF
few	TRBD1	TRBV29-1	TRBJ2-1	TGCAGCGTTGAGGCGACAGGGGATTGGTCCTACAATGAGCAGTTCTTC	CSVEATGDWSYNEQFF
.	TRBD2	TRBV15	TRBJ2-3	TGTGCCACCAGCAGAGAGGCGGGGGACACAGATACGCAGTATTTT	CATSREAGDTDTQYF
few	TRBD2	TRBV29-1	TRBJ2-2	TGCAGCGTTTCTACTAGCGGGAAGAACACCGGGGAGCTGTTTTTT	CSVSTSGKNTGELFF
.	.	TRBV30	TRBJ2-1	TGTGCCTGGAGTGTACCAGACTTAAGGAATGAGCAGTTCTTC	CAWSVPDLRNEQFF
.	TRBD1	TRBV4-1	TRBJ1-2	TGCGCCAGCAGCCAAGTAAGTGGGGACAGGGAGAATGGCTACACCTTC	CASSQVSGDRENGYTF
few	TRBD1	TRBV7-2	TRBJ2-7	TGTGCCAGCAGCATAGACAGGGCCCCCTACGAGCAGTACTTC	CASSIDRAPYEQYF
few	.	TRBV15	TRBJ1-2	TGTGCCACCAGCAGAGACAGGGTTTATGGCTACACCTTC	CATSRDRVYGYTF
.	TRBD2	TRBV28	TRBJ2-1	TGTGCCAGCAGCTTAGCGGGAATGGCCGCGGAGGAGCAGTTCTTC	CASSLAGMAAEEQFF
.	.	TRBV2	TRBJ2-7	TGTGCCAGCAGTTTGACTAGACAAAGCTCCTACGAGCAGTACTTC	CASSLTRQSSYEQYF
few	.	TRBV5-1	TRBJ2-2	TGCGCCAGCAGCTTGGATTCGGTCCGGCGGGGGGAGCTGTTTTTT	CASSLDSVRRGELFF
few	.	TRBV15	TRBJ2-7	TGTGCCACCAGCAGAGGGGCCCGAGCCAGCTCCTACGAGCAGTACTTC	CATSRGARASSYEQYF
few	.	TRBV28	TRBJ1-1	TGTGCCACAGGGCGGGGGACTGAAGCTTTCTTT	CATGRGTEAFF
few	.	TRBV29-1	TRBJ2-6	TGCAGCGCCGTCTTTACAGGGACCGTCCTGACTTTC	CSAVFTGTVLTF
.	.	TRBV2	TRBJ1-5	TGTGCCAGCACCCCTGGCAGGGGTGCCAATCAGCCCCAGCATTTT	CASTPGRGANQPQHF
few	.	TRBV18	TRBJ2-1	TGTGCCAGCTCACCCACCCAGGGGGGCCATGAGCAGTTCTTC	CASSPTQGGHEQFF
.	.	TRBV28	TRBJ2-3	TGTGCCAGCAGCCGACAGTTGAGGACAGATACGCAGTATTTT	CASSRQLRTDTQYF
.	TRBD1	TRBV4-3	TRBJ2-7	TGCGCCAGCAGCCAAGAGGACAGGGGATCCCAAACCTACGAGCAGTACTTC	CASSQEDRGSQTYEQYF